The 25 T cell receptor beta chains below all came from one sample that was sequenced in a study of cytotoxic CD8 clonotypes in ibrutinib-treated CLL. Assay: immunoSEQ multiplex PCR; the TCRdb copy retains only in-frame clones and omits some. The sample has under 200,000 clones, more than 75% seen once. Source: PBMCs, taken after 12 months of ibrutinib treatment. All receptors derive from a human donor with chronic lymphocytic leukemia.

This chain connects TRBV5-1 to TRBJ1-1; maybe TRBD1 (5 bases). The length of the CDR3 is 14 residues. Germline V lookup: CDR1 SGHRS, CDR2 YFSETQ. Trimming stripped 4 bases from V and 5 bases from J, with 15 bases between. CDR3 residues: CASSAWGEVTEAFF. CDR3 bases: TGCGCCAGCAGCGCTTGGGGGGAGGTTACTGAAGCTTTCTTT.

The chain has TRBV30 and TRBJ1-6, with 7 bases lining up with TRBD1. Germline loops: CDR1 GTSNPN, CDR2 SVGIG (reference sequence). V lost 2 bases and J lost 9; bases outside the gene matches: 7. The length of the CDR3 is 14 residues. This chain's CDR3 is CAWSTPRQGSPLHF. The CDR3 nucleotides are TGTGCCTGGAGTACCCCCCGACAGGGTTCACCCCTCCACTTT.

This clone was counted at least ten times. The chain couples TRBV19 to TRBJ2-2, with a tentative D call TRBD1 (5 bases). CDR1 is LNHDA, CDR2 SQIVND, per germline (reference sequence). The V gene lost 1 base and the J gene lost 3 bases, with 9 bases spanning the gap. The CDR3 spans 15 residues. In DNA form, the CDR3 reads TGTGCCAGTAGTATAGGACAGAGATACACCGGGGAGCTGTTTTTT. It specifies CASSIGQRYTGELFF.

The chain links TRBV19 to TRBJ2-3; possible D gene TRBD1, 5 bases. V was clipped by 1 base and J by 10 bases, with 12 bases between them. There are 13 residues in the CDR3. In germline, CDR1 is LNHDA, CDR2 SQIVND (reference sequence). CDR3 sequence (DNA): TGTGCCAGTAGTATAGCAGGGTTACAGGCGCAGTATTTT. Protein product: CASSIAGLQAQYF.

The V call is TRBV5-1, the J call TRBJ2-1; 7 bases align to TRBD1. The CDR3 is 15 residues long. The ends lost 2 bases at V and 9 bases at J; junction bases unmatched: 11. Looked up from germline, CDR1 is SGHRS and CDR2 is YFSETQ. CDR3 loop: CASSLGTARDGEQFF. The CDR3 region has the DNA TGCGCCAGCAGCTTAGGGACAGCTAGGGACGGTGAGCAGTTCTTC.

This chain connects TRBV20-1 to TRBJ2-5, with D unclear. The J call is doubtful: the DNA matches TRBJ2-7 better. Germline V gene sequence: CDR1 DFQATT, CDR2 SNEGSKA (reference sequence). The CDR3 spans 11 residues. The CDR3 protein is CSARVGYEQYF. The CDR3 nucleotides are TGCAGTGCTAGAGTGGGCTACGAGCAGTACTTC.

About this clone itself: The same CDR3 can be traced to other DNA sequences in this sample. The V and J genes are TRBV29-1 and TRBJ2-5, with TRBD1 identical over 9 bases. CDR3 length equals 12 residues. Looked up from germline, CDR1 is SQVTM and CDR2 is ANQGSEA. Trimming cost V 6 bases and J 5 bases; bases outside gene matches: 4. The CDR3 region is CSVDRGRETQYF. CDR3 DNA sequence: TGCAGCGTGGACAGGGGCCGCGAGACCCAGTACTTC.

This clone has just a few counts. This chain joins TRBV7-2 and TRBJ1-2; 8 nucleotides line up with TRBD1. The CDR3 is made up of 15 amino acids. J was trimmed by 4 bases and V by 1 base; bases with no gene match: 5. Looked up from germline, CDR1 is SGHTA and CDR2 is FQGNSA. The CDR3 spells CASSLGQGKGYGYTF. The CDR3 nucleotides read TGTGCCAGCAGCTTAGGACAGGGGAAAGGCTATGGCTACACCTTC.

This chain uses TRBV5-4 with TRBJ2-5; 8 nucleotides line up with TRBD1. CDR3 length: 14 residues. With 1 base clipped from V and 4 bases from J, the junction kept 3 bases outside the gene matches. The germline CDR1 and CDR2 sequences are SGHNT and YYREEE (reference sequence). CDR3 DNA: TGTGCCAGCAGCTTGCAGGGGGCGGTAGAGACCCAGTACTTC. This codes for CASSLQGAVETQYF.

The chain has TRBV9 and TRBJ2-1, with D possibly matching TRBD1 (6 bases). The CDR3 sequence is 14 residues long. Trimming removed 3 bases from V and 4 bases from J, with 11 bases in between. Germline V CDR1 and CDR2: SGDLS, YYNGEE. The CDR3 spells CASSGDRFYNEQFF. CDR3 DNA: TGTGCCAGCAGCGGAGACAGGTTTTACAATGAGCAGTTCTTC.

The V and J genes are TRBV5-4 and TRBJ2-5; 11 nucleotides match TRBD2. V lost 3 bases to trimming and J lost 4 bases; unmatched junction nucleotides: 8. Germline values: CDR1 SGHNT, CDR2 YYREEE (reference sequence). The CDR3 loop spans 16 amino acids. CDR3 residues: CASSSIAGGPRETQYF. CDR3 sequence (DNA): TGTGCCAGCAGCTCAATAGCGGGGGGGCCCAGAGAGACCCAGTACTTC.

The CDR3 DNA reads as TGTGCCAGTAACGAACAGGGTAATTCACCCCTCCACTTT. This gives the protein CASNEQGNSPLHF. V usage is TRBV19 and J usage is TRBJ1-6, with D possibly matching TRBD1 (6 bases). The CDR3 loop spans 13 amino acids. CDR1 and CDR2 (germline): LNHDA, SQIVND (reference sequence). Trimming removed 7 bases from V and 6 bases from J, with 10 bases in between.

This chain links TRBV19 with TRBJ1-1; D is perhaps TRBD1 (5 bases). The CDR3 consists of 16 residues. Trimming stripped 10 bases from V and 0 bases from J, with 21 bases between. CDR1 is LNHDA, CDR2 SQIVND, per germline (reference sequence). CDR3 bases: TGTGCCACATTACCGGAGAGGGGAATCATGAACACTGAAGCTTTCTTT. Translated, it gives CATLPERGIMNTEAFF.

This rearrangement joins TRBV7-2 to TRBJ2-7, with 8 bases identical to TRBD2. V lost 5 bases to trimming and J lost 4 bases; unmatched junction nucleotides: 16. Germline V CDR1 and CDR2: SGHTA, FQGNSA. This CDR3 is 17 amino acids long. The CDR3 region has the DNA TGTGCCAGCAGCCAAGCGGGAGAGCCCCTACATTATTACGAGCAGTACTTC. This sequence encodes CASSQAGEPLHYYEQYF. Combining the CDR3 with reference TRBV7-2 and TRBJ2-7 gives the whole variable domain GAGVSQSPSNKVTEKGKDVELRCDPISGHTALYWYRQSLGQGLEFLIYFQGNSAPDKSGLPSDRFSAERTGGSVSTLTIQRTQQEDSAVYLCASSQAGEPLHYYEQYFGPGTRLTVT.

The CDR3 spells CASRPRDSFYEQYF. CDR3 in DNA: TGTGCCAGCAGGCCAAGGGACAGCTTCTACGAGCAGTACTTC. The chain carries TRBV6-5 and TRBJ2-7; 7 nucleotides match TRBD1. Germline CDR1 reads MNHEY; CDR2 reads SVGAGI. V dropped 6 bases and J dropped 3; count of bases not matched to a gene: 8. This CDR3 region has 14 residues.

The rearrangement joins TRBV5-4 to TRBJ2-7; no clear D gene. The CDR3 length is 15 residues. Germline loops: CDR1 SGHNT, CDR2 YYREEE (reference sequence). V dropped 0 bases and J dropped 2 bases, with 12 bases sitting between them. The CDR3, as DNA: TGTGCCAGCAGCTTGGTATCAGGCCTCACCTACGAGCAGTACTTC. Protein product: CASSLVSGLTYEQYF.

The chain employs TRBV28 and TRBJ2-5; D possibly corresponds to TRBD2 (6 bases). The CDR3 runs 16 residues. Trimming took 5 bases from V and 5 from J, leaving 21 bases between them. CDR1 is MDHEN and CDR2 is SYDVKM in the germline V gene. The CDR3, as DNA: TGTGCCAGCAGTGCTGGGCGGGGTAAAGTATGGGAGACCCAGTACTTC. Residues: CASSAGRGKVWETQYF.

The CDR3 here is CASRRLGQGAEAFF. In DNA form, the CDR3 reads TGTGCCAGCAGGCGCCTCGGACAGGGGGCTGAAGCTTTCTTT. V gene TRBV9 combines with J gene TRBJ1-1, with 10 positions matching TRBD1. The germline V gene has CDR1 SGDLS and CDR2 YYNGEE. V trimming: 5 bases; J trimming: 6 bases; junction bases outside the gene matches: 7. There are 14 residues in the CDR3.

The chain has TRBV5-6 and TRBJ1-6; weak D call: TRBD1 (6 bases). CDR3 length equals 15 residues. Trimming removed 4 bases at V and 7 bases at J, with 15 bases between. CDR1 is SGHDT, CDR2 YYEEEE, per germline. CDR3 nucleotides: TGTGCCAGCAGCCCGGGACATCTCAACAATTCACCCCTCCACTTT. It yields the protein CASSPGHLNNSPLHF.

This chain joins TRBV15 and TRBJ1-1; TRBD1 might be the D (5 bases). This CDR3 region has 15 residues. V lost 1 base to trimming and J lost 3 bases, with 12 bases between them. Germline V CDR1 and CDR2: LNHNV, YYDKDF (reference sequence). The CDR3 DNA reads TGTGCCACCAGCAGAGCCGGGACCCCCTACACTGAAGCTTTCTTT. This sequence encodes CATSRAGTPYTEAFF.

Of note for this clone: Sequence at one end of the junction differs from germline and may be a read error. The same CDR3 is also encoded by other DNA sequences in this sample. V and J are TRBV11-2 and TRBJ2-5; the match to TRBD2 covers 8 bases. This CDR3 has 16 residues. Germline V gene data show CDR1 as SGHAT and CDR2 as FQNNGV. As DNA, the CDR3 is TGTGCCCGCAGCTGGGGGGCGGGGGGAATTCAAGAGACCCAGTACTTC. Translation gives CARSWGAGGIQETQYF. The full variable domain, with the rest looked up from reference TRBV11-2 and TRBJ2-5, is EAGVAQSPRYKIIEKRQSVAFWCNPISGHATLYWYQQILGQGPKLLIQFQNNGVVDDSQLPKDRFSAERLKGVDSTLKIQPAKLEDSAVYLCARSWGAGGIQETQYFGPGTRLLVL.

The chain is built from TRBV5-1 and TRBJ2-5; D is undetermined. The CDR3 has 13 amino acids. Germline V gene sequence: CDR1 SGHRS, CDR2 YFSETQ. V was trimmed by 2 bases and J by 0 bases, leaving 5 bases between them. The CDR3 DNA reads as TGCGCCAGCAGCTTTACATACCAAGAGACCCAGTACTTC. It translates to CASSFTYQETQYF.

CDR3 sequence (DNA): TGTGCCAGCAGTCCCCCCGGGGCAGGGGAAAAACTGTTTTTT. This sequence encodes CASSPPGAGEKLFF. This chain links TRBV27 with TRBJ1-4; D might be TRBD1 (5 bases). Trimming removed 5 bases at V and 8 bases at J, with 15 bases between. The germline V gene has CDR1 MNHEY and CDR2 SMNVEV (reference sequence). The CDR3 extends over 14 amino acids.

The CDR3 DNA reads TGTGCCAGCAGCCGGGAACGTTACGAGCAGTACTTC. Translation gives CASSRERYEQYF. V is TRBV14 and J is TRBJ2-7; no clear D gene. Between the trimmed V and J ends, which lost 4 bases and 4 bases, there was a span of 8 bases. CDR3 length: 12 amino acids. CDR1 and CDR2 (germline): SGHDN, FVKESK.

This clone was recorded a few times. CDR3 sequence: CASSQRQGEEKLFF. The DNA of the CDR3 is TGTGCCAGCAGCCAAAGGCAGGGGGAGGAAAAACTGTTTTTT. The chain carries TRBV16 and TRBJ1-4, with 7 bases lining up with TRBD1. The CDR3 totals 14 residues. V was clipped by 2 bases and J by 8 bases; unmatched bases: 5. Germline CDR1 reads KGHSY; CDR2 reads FQNENV. The complete variable domain, with remaining parts taken from reference TRBV16 and TRBJ1-4, reads GEEVAQTPKHLVRGEGQKAKLYCAPIKGHSYVFWYQQVLKNEFKFLISFQNENVFDETGMPKERFSAKCLPNSPCSLEIQATKLEDSAVYFCASSQRQGEEKLFFGSGTQLSVL.